The 16 T cell receptor beta chains below were found in one sample sequenced in a study of blood T cell repertoires in COVID-19. Only in-frame clones appear in the TCRdb table, and some are missing; sequencing was by immunoSEQ multiplex PCR. The data hold 150,000 or so clones, with around 82% observed a single time. Sequencing was performed on peripheral blood. All receptors come from a woman in her sixties with acute or convalescent COVID-19.

V usage is TRBV4-3 and J usage is TRBJ2-7; 9 bases agree with TRBD1. CDR3 length equals 17 residues. Trimming took 0 bases from V and 1 from J; bases not matched to a gene: 7. Germline CDR1 LGHNA, CDR2 YSLEER. Here the CDR3 DNA reads TGCGCCAGCAGCCAAGATTGGGGACAGGGCCCTTCCTACGAGCAGTACTTC. It yields the protein CASSQDWGQGPSYEQYF.

This chain joins TRBV6-5 and TRBJ1-1, with a weak D call TRBD1 (6 bases). Germline assignment: CDR1 MNHEY and CDR2 SVGAGI. Trimming took 5 bases from V and 6 from J, leaving 16 bases between them. This CDR3 has 14 residues. The CDR3 bases are TGTGCCAGCAGTAAACGCACAGGGTGGGCTGAAGCTTTCTTT. As protein: CASSKRTGWAEAFF.

To note about this clone: A read error may account for a junction end that differs from germline. CDR3 sequence: CASSEEGLNTNERDF. Written as DNA, the CDR3 is TGTGCCAGCAGTGAAGAAGGACTCAATACGAATGAAAGGGACTTC. The chain carries TRBV2 and TRBJ2-7; a weak D match, TRBD2 (5 bases). In germline, CDR1 is SNHLY, CDR2 FYNNEI. This CDR3 comprises 15 residues.

This sequence joins TRBV9 and TRBJ2-1, with D perhaps matching TRBD1 (6 bases). With 0 bases removed from V and 2 bases from J, the gap between germline ends came to 18 bases. Germline V gene lookup returns CDR1 SGDLS and CDR2 YYNGEE. This CDR3 has 18 residues. Here the CDR3 reads CASSVATGQPTTYNEQFF. In DNA form, the CDR3 reads TGTGCCAGCAGCGTAGCTACCGGACAGCCAACAACCTACAATGAGCAGTTCTTC.

Note on this clone: Other DNA variants within this sample encode the same CDR3. The chain is built from TRBV3-1 (or the pseudogene TRBV3-2) and TRBJ1-1; D possibly corresponds to TRBD1 (6 bases). Germline-derived CDR1 and CDR2 are LGHDT and YNNKEL (reference sequence). The CDR3 is made up of 14 amino acids. Trimming removed 3 bases from V and 1 base from J, with 9 bases in between. As DNA, the CDR3 is TGTGCCAGCAGCCAGATACAGGGGAACACTGAAGCTTTCTTT. This codes for CASSQIQGNTEAFF.

The chain has TRBV20-1 and TRBJ1-6; D not resolved. The CDR3 spans 14 residues. V was shortened by 3 bases and J by 8 bases, with 14 bases between the two germline ends. Germline V gene lookup returns CDR1 DFQATT and CDR2 SNEGSKA (reference sequence). The CDR3 coding sequence is TGCAGTGCTAGTGATCAGATAAAGTATTCACCCCTCCACTTT. As protein: CSASDQIKYSPLHF.

V gene TRBV2 combines with J gene TRBJ2-7; 10 nucleotides align to TRBD2. Germline CDR1 and CDR2: SNHLY and FYNNEI. With V trimmed by 5 bases and J by 5 bases, 9 bases remained unmatched. There are 15 residues in the CDR3. The CDR3 DNA follows: TGTGCCAGCAGTCACCTAGCGGGAGAGCTCCACGAGCAGTACTTC. It translates to CASSHLAGELHEQYF. Variable domain in full (rest from reference TRBV2 and TRBJ2-7): EPEVTQTPSHQVTQMGQEVILRCVPISNHLYFYWYRQILGQKVEFLVSFYNNEISEKSEIFDDQFSVERPDGSNFTLKIRSTKLEDSAMYFCASSHLAGELHEQYFGPGTRLTVT.

Written as DNA, the CDR3 is TGCGCCAGCTCGTCAGCGGGACAGGGAATGGGAAATTCACCCCTCCACTTT. Encoded protein: CASSSAGQGMGNSPLHF. This chain links TRBV5-1 with TRBJ1-6, with TRBD1 matching 9 bases. The V gene's germline CDR1 is SGHRS and CDR2 YFSETQ. Trimming removed 7 bases from V and 7 bases from J; junction bases left unmatched: 15. The CDR3 runs 17 residues.

J is TRBJ1-1 and V is TRBV14; 7 positions agree with TRBD1. CDR1 is SGHDN and CDR2 is FVKESK in the germline V gene. V was pared by 4 bases and J by 0 bases, with 2 bases of the junction left unmatched. The CDR3 loop spans 14 amino acids. Here the CDR3 reads CASSRTGVNTEAFF. The CDR3 coding sequence is TGTGCCAGCAGCCGTACAGGGGTGAACACTGAAGCTTTCTTT.

This rearrangement joins TRBV28 to TRBJ1-1, with TRBD1 identical over 9 bases. V trimming: 0 bases; J trimming: 3 bases; junction bases outside the gene matches: 8. Germline CDR1 MDHEN, CDR2 SYDVKM. CDR3 length: 17 amino acids. CDR3 bases: TGTGCCAGCAGTTTATGGCAAAGGACAGGGGAGGACACTGAAGCTTTCTTT. Translating it yields CASSLWQRTGEDTEAFF.

This chain uses TRBV29-1 with TRBJ2-7; 8 positions match TRBD1. The CDR3 length is 14 residues. V was clipped by 7 bases and J by 2 bases; unmatched bases: 10. Germline assignment: CDR1 SQVTM and CDR2 ANQGSEA. The CDR3 here is CSAVDRGEAYEQYF. CDR3 nucleotide sequence: TGCAGCGCCGTAGACAGGGGAGAAGCCTACGAGCAGTACTTC.

The chain recombines TRBV30 with TRBJ1-5; TRBD1 is a possible D gene (5 bases). V shed 2 bases and J shed 4 bases, with 12 bases lying between them. Germline CDR1 reads GTSNPN; CDR2 reads SVGIG (reference sequence). This CDR3 region has 14 residues. CDR3 loop: CAWSLQGQNQPQHF. The CDR3 nucleotides read TGTGCCTGGAGTCTCCAGGGTCAGAATCAGCCCCAGCATTTT.

The rearrangement links TRBV6-1 to TRBJ1-2; no clear D. With 1 base removed from V and 0 bases from J, the gap between germline ends came to 9 bases. This CDR3 comprises 15 residues. Germline V gene sequence: CDR1 MNHNS, CDR2 SASEGT. The CDR3: CASSEEPGANYGYTF. Written as DNA, the CDR3 is TGTGCCAGCAGTGAAGAGCCCGGAGCTAACTATGGCTACACCTTC.

The rearrangement joins TRBV11-3 to TRBJ2-2; D gene ambiguous. Trimming removed 1 base from V and 1 base from J, with 7 bases in between. Germline CDR1 reads SGHNT; CDR2 reads YENEEA. CDR3 length: 15 residues. This chain's CDR3 is CASSLVSRNTGELFF. CDR3 bases: TGTGCCAGCAGCTTAGTTTCCAGGAACACCGGGGAGCTGTTTTTT.

V usage is TRBV28 and J usage is TRBJ2-7; 7 positions agree with TRBD1. After removal of 6 bases from V and 3 bases from J, the junction contained 11 bases not matched to a gene. The CDR3 loop spans 15 amino acids. From germline, CDR1 is MDHEN and CDR2 SYDVKM. CDR3 nucleotides: TGTGCCAGCAGCCGCGGACAGGAAGTAGACTACGAGCAGTACTTC. It codes for CASSRGQEVDYEQYF. Full variable domain (outside the CDR3, taken from reference TRBV28 and TRBJ2-7): DVKVTQSSRYLVKRTGEKVFLECVQDMDHENMFWYRQDPGLGLRLIYFSYDVKMKEKGDIPEGYSVSREKKERFSLILESASTNQTSMYLCASSRGQEVDYEQYFGPGTRLTVT.

The gene calls are TRBV5-6 and TRBJ2-2, with D tentatively TRBD1 (5 bases). Germline assignment: CDR1 SGHDT and CDR2 YYEEEE. CDR3 length: 14 amino acids. With 1 base removed from V and 7 bases from J, the gap between germline ends came to 11 bases. The DNA of the CDR3 is TGTGCCAGCAGCTTGATGGGGCCTGACGGGGAGCTGTTTTTT. Protein sequence: CASSLMGPDGELFF.